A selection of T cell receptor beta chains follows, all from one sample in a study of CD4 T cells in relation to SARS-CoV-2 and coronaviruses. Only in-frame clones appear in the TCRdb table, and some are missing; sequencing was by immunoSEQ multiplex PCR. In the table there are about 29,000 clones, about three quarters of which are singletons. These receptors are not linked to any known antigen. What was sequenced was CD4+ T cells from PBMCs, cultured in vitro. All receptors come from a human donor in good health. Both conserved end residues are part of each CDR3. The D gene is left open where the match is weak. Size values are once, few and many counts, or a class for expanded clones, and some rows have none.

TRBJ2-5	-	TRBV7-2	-	CASSPGTLQETQYF	TGTGCCAGCAGCCCCGGGACTCTCCAAGAGACCCAGTACTTC
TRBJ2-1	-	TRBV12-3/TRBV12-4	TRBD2	CASATSGRALQFF	TGTGCCAGCGCGACTAGCGGGAGGGCCTTGCAGTTCTTC
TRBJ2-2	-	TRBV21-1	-	CASNYDRGPGELFF	TGTGCCAGCAATTATGACAGGGGCCCCGGGGAGCTGTTTTTT
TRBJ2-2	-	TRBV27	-	CASSLGGMNTGELFF	TGTGCCAGCAGTTTAGGGGGAATGAACACCGGGGAGCTGTTTTTT
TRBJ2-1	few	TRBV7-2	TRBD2	CASSSPALAGYYNEQFF	TGTGCCAGCAGCTCACCCGCACTAGCGGGTTACTACAATGAGCAGTTCTTC
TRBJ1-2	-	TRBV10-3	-	CAITRTANYGYTF	TGTGCCATCACCCGGACAGCTAACTATGGCTACACCTTC
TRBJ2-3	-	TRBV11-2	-	CATSITGYQDTQYF	TGTGCCACCTCGATAACAGGGTATCAAGATACGCAGTATTTT
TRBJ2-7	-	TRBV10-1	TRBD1	CASSEWGTGPDGNYEQYF	TGCGCCAGCAGTGAGTGGGGGACAGGCCCCGACGGAAACTACGAGCAGTACTTC
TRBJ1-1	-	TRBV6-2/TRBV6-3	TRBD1	CASSSATLGQGAGTEAFF	TGTGCCAGCAGTTCCGCTACCTTGGGACAGGGGGCAGGGACTGAAGCTTTCTTT
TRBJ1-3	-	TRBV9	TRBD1	CASSVGGARGRGNTIYF	TGTGCCAGCAGCGTAGGAGGGGCCAGGGGGCGCGGAAACACCATATATTTT
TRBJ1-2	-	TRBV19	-	CASSIDRNSYGYTF	TGTGCCAGTAGTATAGATCGGAACAGCTATGGCTACACCTTC
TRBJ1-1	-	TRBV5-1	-	CASSWTRDTEAFF	TGCGCCAGCAGCTGGACTCGGGACACTGAAGCTTTCTTT
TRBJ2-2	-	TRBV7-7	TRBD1	CASSPGTGKAGELFF	TGTGCCAGCAGCCCGGGGACAGGGAAGGCCGGGGAGCTGTTTTTT
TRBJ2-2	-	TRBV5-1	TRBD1	CASSLVGTVSGELFF	TGCGCCAGCAGCTTGGTCGGGACAGTCAGCGGGGAGCTGTTTTTT
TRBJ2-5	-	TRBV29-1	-	CSAGRGYQETQYF	TGCAGCGCCGGACGGGGGTACCAAGAGACCCAGTACTTC
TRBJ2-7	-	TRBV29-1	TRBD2	CSAASLAGGPNYEQYF	TGCAGCGCCGCATCGCTAGCGGGAGGGCCCAACTACGAGCAGTACTTC
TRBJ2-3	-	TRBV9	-	CASSGQPTSTDTQYF	TGTGCCAGCAGCGGCCAACCTACTAGCACAGATACGCAGTATTTT
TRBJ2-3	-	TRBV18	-	CASSGGSTDTQYF	TGTGCCAGCTCCGGCGGGAGCACAGATACGCAGTATTTT
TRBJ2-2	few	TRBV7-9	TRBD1	CASSFSRGTGELFF	TGTGCCAGCAGCTTCAGCAGGGGGACCGGGGAGCTGTTTTTT
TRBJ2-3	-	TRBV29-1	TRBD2	CSVDGGTSGSTDTQYF	TGCAGCGTTGATGGGGGGACTAGCGGGAGCACAGATACGCAGTATTTT
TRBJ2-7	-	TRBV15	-	CATSRDSSYEQYF	TGTGCCACCAGCAGAGATTCAAGTTACGAGCAGTACTTC
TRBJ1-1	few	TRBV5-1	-	CASSLGGGNTEAFF	TGCGCCAGCAGCTTGGGGGGCGGGAACACTGAAGCTTTCTTT
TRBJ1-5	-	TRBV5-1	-	CASSFLGNQPQHF	TGCGCCAGCAGCTTCTTGGGCAATCAGCCCCAGCATTTT
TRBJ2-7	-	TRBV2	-	CASTMGRLNEQYF	TGTGCCAGCACCATGGGACGGCTCAACGAGCAGTACTTC
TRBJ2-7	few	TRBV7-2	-	CASSLVLGEQYF	TGTGCCAGCAGCTTAGTACTAGGCGAGCAGTACTTC
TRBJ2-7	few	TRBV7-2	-	CASSSRQMNYEQYF	TGTGCCAGCAGCTCGCGACAGATGAACTACGAGCAGTACTTC
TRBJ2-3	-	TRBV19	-	CASLVGDTQYF	TGTGCCAGCCTCGTCGGGGATACGCAGTATTTT
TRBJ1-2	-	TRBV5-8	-	CASSGHNNYGYTF	TGTGCCAGCAGCGGGCATAACAACTATGGCTACACCTTC
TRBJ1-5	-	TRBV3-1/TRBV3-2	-	CASSQGDPNQPQHF	TGTGCCAGCAGCCAAGGGGATCCCAATCAGCCCCAGCATTTT
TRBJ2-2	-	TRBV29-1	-	CSVDGQNTGELFF	TGCAGCGTTGACGGACAGAACACCGGGGAGCTGTTTTTT
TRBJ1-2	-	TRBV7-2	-	CASSAAGDGYTF	TGTGCCAGCAGCGCAGCAGGGGACGGCTACACCTTC
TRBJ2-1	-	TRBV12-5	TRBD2	CASGLAAGGALYNEQFF	TGTGCTAGTGGTTTGGCGGCGGGGGGGGCCCTTTACAATGAGCAGTTCTTC
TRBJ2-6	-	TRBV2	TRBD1	CARGPEQGAGSGANVLTF	TGTGCCAGAGGACCAGAGCAGGGGGCAGGCTCTGGGGCCAACGTCCTGACTTTC
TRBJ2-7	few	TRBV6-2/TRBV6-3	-	CASSYERVQYF	TGTGCCAGCAGTTACGAGAGGGTGCAGTACTTC
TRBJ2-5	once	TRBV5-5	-	CASSSKPLTSQETQYF	TGTGCCAGCAGCTCCAAACCTTTGACGTCGCAAGAGACCCAGTACTTC
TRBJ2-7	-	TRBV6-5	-	CASSYHSRGRYEQYF	TGTGCCAGCAGTTACCACTCCAGGGGAAGGTACGAGCAGTACTTC
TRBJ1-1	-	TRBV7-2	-	CASSLWGGSGTEAFF	TGTGCCAGCAGCTTATGGGGGGGGTCAGGTACTGAAGCTTTCTTT
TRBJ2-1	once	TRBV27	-	CATLRYNEQFF	TGTGCCACCTTGCGGTACAATGAGCAGTTCTTC
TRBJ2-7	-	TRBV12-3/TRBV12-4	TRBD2	CASSWTSGVEQYF	TGTGCCAGCAGTTGGACTAGCGGGGTCGAGCAGTACTTC
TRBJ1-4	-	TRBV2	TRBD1	CASSEQGADEKLFF	TGTGCCAGCTCTGAACAGGGGGCGGATGAAAAACTGTTTTTT